This record covers a single T cell receptor beta chain. The CDR3 runs 14 residues. V was clipped by 11 bases and J by 2 bases; unmatched bases: 8. Germline V gene sequence: CDR1 MNHEY, CDR2 SVGAGI. In the authors' workflow: By means of reference gene primer amplification, nucleated cell counts were estimated. Repertoires were generated with immunoSEQ multiplex PCR, while TCRdb's copy carries only in-frame clones and drops some. V, J and clone size are taken as reported in that table, and D and trimming were inferred from the DNA itself. The profile shows about 120,000 clones, around three quarters of them singletons. This specimen comes from a study of blood T cell repertoires in COVID-19. Study overall: COVID-19 samples, acute and convalescent, were from the United States, Italy and Spain. Sources were T cells, B-cell-depleted T cells, or PBMCs; the material itself was cDNA or gDNA.

The sequence was collected from a woman older than 75 with acute or convalescent COVID-19. The chain combines TRBV6-5 with TRBJ2-3, with 9 positions matching TRBD1. Sequencing was performed on peripheral blood. This CDR3 reads CAGNRDRDTDTQYF. Written as DNA, the CDR3 is TGTGCCGGGAACCGGGACAGGGACACAGATACGCAGTATTTT.